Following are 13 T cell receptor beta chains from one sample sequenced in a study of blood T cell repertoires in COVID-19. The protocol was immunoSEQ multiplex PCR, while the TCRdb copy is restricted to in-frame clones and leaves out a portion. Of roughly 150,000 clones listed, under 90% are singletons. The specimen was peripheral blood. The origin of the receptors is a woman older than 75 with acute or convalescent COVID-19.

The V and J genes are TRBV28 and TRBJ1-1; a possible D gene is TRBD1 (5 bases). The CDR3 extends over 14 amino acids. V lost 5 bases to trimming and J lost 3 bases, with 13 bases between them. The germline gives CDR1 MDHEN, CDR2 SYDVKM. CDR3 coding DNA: TGTGCCAGCAGTGGGGCAGGCAGCCACACTGAAGCTTTCTTT. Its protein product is CASSGAGSHTEAFF.

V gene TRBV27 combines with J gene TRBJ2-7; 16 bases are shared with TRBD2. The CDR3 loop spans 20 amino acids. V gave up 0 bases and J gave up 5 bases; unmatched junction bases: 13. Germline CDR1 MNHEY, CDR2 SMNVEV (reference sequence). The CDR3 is CASSLSGLAGGPAQSHEQYF. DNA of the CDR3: TGTGCCAGCAGTTTATCGGGACTAGCGGGAGGGCCCGCTCAGTCTCACGAGCAGTACTTC.

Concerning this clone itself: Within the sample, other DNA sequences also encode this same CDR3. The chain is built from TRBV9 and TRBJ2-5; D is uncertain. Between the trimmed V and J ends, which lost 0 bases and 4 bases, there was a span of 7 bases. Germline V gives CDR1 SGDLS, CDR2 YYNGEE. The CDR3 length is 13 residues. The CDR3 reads CASSVGGRETQYF. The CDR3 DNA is TGTGCCAGCAGCGTAGGTGGTAGAGAGACCCAGTACTTC.

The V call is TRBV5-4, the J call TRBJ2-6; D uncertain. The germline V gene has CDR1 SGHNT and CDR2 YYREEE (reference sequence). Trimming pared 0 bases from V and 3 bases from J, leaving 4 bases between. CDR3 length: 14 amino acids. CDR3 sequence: CASSLAGGANVLTF. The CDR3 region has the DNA TGTGCCAGCAGCTTGGCGGGTGGGGCCAACGTCCTGACTTTC.

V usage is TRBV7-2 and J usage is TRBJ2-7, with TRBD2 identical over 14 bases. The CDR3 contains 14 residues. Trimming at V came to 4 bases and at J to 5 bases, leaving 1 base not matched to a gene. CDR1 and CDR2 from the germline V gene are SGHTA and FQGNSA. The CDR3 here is CASSWTSGGNEQYF. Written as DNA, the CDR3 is TGTGCCAGCAGCTGGACTAGCGGGGGGAACGAGCAGTACTTC.

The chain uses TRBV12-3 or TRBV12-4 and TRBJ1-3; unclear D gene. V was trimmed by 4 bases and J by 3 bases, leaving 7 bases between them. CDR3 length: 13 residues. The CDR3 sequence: CASSYFSGNTIYF. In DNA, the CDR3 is TGTGCCAGCAGTTATTTTAGTGGAAACACCATATATTTT.

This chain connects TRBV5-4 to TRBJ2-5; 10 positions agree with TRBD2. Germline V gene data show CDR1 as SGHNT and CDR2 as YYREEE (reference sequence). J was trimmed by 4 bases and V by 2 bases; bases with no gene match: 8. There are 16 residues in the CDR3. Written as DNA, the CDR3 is TGTGCCAGCAGCTTCGGAGGAGAGCGGGAGGGAGAGACCCAGTACTTC. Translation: CASSFGGEREGETQYF.

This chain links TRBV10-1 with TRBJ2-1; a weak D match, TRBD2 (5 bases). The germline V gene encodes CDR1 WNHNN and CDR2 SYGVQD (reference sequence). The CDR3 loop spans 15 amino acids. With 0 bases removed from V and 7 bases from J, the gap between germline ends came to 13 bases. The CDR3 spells CASSESILGRNEQFF. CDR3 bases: TGCGCCAGCAGTGAGTCGATACTAGGAAGAAATGAGCAGTTCTTC.

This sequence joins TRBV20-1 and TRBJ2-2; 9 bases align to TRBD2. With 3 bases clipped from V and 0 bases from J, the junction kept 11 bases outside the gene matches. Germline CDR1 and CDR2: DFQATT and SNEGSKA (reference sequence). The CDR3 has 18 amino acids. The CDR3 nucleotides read TGCAGTGCTAGTCGACACCCGAGACTAGCGGCGAACACCGGGGAGCTGTTTTTT. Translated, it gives CSASRHPRLAANTGELFF.

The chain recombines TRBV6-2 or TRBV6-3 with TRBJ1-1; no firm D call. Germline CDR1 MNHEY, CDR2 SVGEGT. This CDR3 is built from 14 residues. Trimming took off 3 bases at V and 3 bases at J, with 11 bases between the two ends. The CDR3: CASSYLEGYTEAFF. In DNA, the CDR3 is TGTGCCAGCAGTTATTTGGAGGGTTACACTGAAGCTTTCTTT.

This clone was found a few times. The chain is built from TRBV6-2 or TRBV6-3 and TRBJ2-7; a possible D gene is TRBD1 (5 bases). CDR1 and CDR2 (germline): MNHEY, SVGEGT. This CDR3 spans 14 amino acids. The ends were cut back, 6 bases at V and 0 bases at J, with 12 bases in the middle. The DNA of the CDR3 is TGTGCCAGCAGCCCTTGGGGCACCTCCTACGAGCAGTACTTC. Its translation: CASSPWGTSYEQYF.

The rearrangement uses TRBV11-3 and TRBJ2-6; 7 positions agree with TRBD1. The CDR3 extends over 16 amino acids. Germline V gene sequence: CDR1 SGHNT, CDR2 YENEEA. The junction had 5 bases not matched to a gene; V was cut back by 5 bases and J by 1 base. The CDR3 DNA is TGTGCCAGCAGCGCCGGGACAGCTTCTGGGGCCAACGTCCTGACTTTC. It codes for CASSAGTASGANVLTF.

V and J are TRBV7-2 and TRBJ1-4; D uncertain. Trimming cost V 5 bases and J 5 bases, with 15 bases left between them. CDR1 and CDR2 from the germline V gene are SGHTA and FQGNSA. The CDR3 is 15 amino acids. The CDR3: CASSPDTSSNEKLFF. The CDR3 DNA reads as TGTGCCAGCAGCCCTGACACATCATCCAATGAAAAACTGTTTTTT.